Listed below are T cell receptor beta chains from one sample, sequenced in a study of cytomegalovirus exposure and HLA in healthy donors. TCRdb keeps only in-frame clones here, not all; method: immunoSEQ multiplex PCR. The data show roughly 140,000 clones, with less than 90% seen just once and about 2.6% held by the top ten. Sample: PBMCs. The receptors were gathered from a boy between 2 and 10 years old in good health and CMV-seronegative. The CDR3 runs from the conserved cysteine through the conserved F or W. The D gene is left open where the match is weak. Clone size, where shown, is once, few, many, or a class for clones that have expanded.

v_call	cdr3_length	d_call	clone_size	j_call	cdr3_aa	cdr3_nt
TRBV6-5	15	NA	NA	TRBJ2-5	CASSYWAGRQETQYF	TGTGCCAGCAGTTACTGGGCCGGCCGACAAGAGACCCAGTACTTC
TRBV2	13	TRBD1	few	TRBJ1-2	CASSVDRSDGYTF	TGTGCCAGCAGTGTGGACAGGAGTGATGGCTACACCTTC
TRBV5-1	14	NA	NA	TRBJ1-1	CASSLGGTGTEAFF	TGCGCCAGCAGCTTGGGCGGTACCGGCACTGAAGCTTTCTTT
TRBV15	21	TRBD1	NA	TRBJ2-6	CATSRDLRSSRDSSGANVLTF	TGTGCCACCAGCAGAGATTTGAGATCCTCCCGGGACAGCTCTGGGGCCAACGTCCTGACTTTC
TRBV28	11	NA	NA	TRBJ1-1	CASRATPEAFF	TGTGCCAGCAGAGCAACGCCAGAAGCTTTCTTT
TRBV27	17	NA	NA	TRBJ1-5	CASSLKFTGYSNQPQHF	TGTGCCAGCAGTCTTAAATTCACAGGGTATAGCAATCAGCCCCAGCATTTT
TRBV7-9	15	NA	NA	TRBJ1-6	CASSETGENNSPLHF	TGTGCCAGCAGCGAAACCGGAGAGAACAATTCACCCCTCCACTTT
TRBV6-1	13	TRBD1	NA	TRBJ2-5	CASSAKDRAPQYF	TGTGCCAGCAGTGCAAAAGACAGGGCCCCTCAGTACTTC
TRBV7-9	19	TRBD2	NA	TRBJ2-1	CASSLSLAGATSSYNEQFF	TGTGCCAGCAGCTTAAGTCTAGCGGGAGCCACGAGCTCCTACAATGAGCAGTTCTTC
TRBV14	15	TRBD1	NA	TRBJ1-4	CASSDMGQGNEKLFF	TGTGCCAGCAGCGACATGGGACAGGGTAATGAAAAACTGTTTTTT
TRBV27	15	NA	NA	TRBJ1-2	CASSRAPDRNYGYTF	TGTGCCAGCAGTAGAGCCCCCGACAGAAACTATGGCTACACCTTC
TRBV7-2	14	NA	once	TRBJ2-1	CASISVYSYNEQFF	TGTGCCAGCATTAGCGTCTACTCCTACAATGAGCAGTTCTTC
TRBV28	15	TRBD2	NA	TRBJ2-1	CATKTSGGPYNEQFF	TGTGCCACGAAGACTAGCGGGGGCCCCTACAATGAGCAGTTCTTC
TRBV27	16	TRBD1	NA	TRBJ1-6	CASSFSELQGISPLHF	TGTGCCAGCAGTTTTAGCGAACTACAGGGGATCTCACCCCTCCACTTT
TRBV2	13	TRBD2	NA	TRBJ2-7	CASSPDFLAGQYF	TGTGCCAGCAGTCCTGACTTTCTAGCGGGACAGTACTTC
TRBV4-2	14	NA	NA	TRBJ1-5	CASSQVGLGQPQHF	TGTGCCAGCAGCCAAGTGGGACTGGGTCAGCCCCAGCATTTT
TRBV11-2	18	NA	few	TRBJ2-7	CASSLARNSGSFSYEQYF	TGTGCCAGCAGCTTAGCGCGTAACTCGGGTAGTTTCTCCTACGAGCAGTACTTC
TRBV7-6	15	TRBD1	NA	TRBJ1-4	CASSGTGDGGEKLFF	TGTGCCAGCAGCGGCACAGGGGATGGGGGTGAAAAACTGTTTTTT
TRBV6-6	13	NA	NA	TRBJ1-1	CASIPGGNTEAFF	TGTGCCAGCATCCCCGGGGGTAACACTGAAGCTTTCTTT
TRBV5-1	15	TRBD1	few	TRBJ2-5	CASRSGTASQETQYF	TGCGCCAGCAGGTCAGGGACAGCAAGCCAAGAGACCCAGTACTTC
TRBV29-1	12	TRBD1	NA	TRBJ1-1	CSVGRTGPEAFF	TGCAGCGTTGGCCGGACAGGGCCTGAAGCTTTCTTT
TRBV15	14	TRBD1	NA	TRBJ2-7	CATSRAAQGLYRYF	TGTGCCACCAGCAGAGCAGCACAGGGGTTGTATCGGTACTTC
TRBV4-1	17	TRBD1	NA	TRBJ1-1	CASSQVPGQGLRAEAFF	TGCGCCAGCAGCCAAGTCCCGGGACAGGGGTTGAGGGCTGAAGCTTTCTTT
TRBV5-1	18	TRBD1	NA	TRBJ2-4	CASSSAGTGALAKNIQYF	TGCGCCAGCAGCTCCGCCGGGACAGGGGCACTAGCCAAAAACATTCAGTACTTC
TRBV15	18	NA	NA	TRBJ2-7	CATSRIRTTGEGSYEQYF	TGTGCCACCAGCAGAATTAGAACGACAGGGGAGGGATCCTACGAGCAGTACTTC
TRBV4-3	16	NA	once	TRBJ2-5	CASSQSDSHGVKTQYF	TGCGCCAGCAGCCAGTCGGACAGCCACGGGGTTAAGACCCAGTACTTC
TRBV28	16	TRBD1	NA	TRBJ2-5	CASSYLPDRELETQYF	TGTGCCAGCAGTTACCTCCCGGACAGGGAGTTAGAGACCCAGTACTTC
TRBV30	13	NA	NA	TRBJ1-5	CAWSVQGNQPQHF	TGTGCCTGGAGTGTCCAGGGCAATCAGCCCCAGCATTTT
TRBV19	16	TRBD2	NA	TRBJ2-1	CASKRGVHFSYNEQFF	TGTGCCAGTAAGCGGGGGGTCCATTTCTCCTACAATGAGCAGTTCTTC
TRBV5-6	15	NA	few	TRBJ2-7	CASSLAVGHSYEQYF	TGTGCCAGCAGCTTGGCCGTGGGACACTCCTACGAGCAGTACTTC
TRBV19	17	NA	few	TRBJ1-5	CASKPWARAGINQPQHF	TGTGCCAGTAAACCCTGGGCACGAGCCGGAATCAATCAGCCCCAGCATTTT
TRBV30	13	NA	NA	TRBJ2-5	CAYSKSVVETQYF	TGTGCCTACTCTAAATCCGTGGTGGAGACCCAGTACTTC
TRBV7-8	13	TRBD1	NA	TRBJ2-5	CASSLGQGRAQYF	TGTGCCAGCAGCTTAGGACAGGGCCGGGCCCAGTACTTC
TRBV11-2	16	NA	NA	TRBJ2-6	CASSLEQFSGANVLTF	TGTGCCAGCAGCTTAGAACAGTTCTCTGGGGCCAACGTCCTGACTTTC
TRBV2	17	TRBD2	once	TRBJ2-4	CASSPRTSGMVKNIQYF	TGTGCCAGCAGTCCTCGGACTAGCGGGATGGTCAAAAACATTCAGTACTTC
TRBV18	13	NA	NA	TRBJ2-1	CASSPVAVNEQFF	TGTGCCAGCTCACCTGTAGCGGTAAATGAGCAGTTCTTC
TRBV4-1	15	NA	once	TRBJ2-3	CASSQEPRGTDTQYF	TGCGCCAGCAGCCAAGAGCCCAGGGGCACAGATACGCAGTATTTT
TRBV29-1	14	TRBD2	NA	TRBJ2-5	CSVVSGETQETQYF	TGCAGCGTGGTGAGCGGGGAGACACAAGAGACCCAGTACTTC
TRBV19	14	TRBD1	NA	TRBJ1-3	CASMGTGASGTIYF	TGTGCCAGTATGGGGACAGGGGCTTCGGGCACCATATATTTT
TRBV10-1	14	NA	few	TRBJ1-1	CASSEYRVRGEAFF	TGCGCCAGCAGTGAGTACAGGGTTAGGGGTGAAGCTTTCTTT
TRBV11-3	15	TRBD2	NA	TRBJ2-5	CASSLEGGGQETQYF	TGTGCCAGCAGCTTAGAGGGCGGGGGCCAAGAGACCCAGTACTTC
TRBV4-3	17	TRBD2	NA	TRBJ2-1	CASSQDNIAGGHNEQFF	TGCGCCAGCAGCCAAGATAATATAGCGGGAGGGCATAATGAGCAGTTCTTC
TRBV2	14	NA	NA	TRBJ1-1	CASSWGSANTEAFF	TGTGCCAGCAGCTGGGGCTCGGCGAACACTGAAGCTTTCTTT
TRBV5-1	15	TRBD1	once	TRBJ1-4	CASSPGQGAWEKLFF	TGCGCCAGCAGCCCCGGACAGGGGGCTTGGGAAAAACTGTTTTTT
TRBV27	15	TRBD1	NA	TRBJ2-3	CASSLFRGSTDTQYF	TGTGCCAGCAGTTTGTTCAGGGGGAGCACAGATACGCAGTATTTT